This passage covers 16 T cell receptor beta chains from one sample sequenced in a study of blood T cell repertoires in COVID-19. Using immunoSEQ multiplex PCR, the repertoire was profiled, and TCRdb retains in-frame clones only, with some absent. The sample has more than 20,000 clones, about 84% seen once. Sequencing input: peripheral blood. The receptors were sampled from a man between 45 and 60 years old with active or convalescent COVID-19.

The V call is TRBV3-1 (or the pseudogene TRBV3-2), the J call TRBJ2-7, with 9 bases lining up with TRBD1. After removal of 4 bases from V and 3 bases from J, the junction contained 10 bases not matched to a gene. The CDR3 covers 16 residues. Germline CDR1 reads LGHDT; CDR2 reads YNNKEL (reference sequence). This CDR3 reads CASSPTGQGRDYEQYF. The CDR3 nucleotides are TGTGCCAGCAGCCCTACGGGACAGGGAAGGGACTACGAGCAGTACTTC.

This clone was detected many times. CDR3 bases: TGTGCCAGCAGTTCGACTAGCGGGGGGAGTGAGCAGTACTTC. This encodes CASSSTSGGSEQYF. This rearrangement joins TRBV3-1 (or the pseudogene TRBV3-2) to TRBJ2-7; 13 bases line up with TRBD2. CDR1 is LGHDT, CDR2 YNNKEL, per germline (reference sequence). This CDR3 comprises 14 residues. Germline trimming cut 6 bases from V and 7 bases from J; bases unmatched to any gene: 6.

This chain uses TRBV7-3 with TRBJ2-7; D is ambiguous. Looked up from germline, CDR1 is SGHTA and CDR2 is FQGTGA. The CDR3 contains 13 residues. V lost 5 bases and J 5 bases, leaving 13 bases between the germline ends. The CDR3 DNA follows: TGTGCCAGCAGCAACACCCTCCGGGACGAGCAGTACTTC. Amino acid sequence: CASSNTLRDEQYF. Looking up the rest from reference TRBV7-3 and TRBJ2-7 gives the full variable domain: GAGVSQTPSNKVTEKGKYVELRCDPISGHTALYWYRQSLGQGPEFLIYFQGTGAADDSGLPNDRFFAVRPEGSVSTLKIQRTERGDSAVYLCASSNTLRDEQYFGPGTRLTVT.

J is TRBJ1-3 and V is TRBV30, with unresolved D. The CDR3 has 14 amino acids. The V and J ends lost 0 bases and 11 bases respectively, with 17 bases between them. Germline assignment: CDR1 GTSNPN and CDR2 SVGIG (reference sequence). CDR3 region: CAWSVEGRSKAIYF. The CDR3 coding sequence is TGTGCCTGGAGTGTCGAGGGCAGGAGCAAAGCCATATATTTT.

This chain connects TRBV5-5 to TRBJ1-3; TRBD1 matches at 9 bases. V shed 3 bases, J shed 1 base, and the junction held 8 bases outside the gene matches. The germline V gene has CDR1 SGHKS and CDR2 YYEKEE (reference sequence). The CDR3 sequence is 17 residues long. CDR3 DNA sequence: TGTGCCAGCAGCTCGAACAGGGGGCTGGAGTCTGGAAACACCATATATTTT. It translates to CASSSNRGLESGNTIYF.

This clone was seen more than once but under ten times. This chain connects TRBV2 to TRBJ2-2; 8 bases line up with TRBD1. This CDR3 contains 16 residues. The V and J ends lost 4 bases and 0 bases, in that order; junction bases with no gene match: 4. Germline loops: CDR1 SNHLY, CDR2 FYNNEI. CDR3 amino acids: CASSGYRGTNTGELFF. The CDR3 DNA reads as TGTGCCAGCAGTGGGTACAGGGGGACGAACACCGGGGAGCTGTTTTTT.

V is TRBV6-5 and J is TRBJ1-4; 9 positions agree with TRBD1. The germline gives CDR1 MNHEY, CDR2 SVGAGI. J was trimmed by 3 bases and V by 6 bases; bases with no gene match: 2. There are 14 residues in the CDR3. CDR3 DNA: TGTGCCAGCAGACGGGACAGGGCTAATGAAAAACTGTTTTTT. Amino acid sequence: CASRRDRANEKLFF.

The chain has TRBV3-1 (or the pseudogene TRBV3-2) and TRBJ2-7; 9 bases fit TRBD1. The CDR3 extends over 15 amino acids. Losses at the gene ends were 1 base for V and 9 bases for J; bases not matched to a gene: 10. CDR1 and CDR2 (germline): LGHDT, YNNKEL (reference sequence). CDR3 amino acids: CASSQVGLGQGWQYF. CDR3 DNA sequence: TGTGCCAGCAGCCAAGTAGGGTTAGGACAGGGGTGGCAGTACTTC.

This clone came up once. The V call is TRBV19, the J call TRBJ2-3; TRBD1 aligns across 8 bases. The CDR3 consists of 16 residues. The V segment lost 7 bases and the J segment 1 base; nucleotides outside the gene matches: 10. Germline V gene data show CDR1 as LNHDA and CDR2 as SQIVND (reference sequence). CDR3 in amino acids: CASTLGRGRGTDTQYF. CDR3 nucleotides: TGTGCCAGTACCCTAGGCAGGGGGCGCGGCACAGATACGCAGTATTTT.

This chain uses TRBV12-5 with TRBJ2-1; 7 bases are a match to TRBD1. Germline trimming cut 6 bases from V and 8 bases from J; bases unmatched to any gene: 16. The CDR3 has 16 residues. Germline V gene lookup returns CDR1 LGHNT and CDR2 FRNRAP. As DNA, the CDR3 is TGTGCTAGTGGCCAAACGACAGGGCTGGGATGGTATGAGCAGTTCTTC. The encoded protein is CASGQTTGLGWYEQFF.

CDR3 nucleotides: TGTGCCAGCAGTGAGGGGACTAGCGGATCCACAGATACGCAGTATTTT. As protein: CASSEGTSGSTDTQYF. The rearrangement joins TRBV6-1 to TRBJ2-3; TRBD2 matches 11 bases. The CDR3 totals 16 residues. V was pared by 3 bases and J by 2 bases, with 4 bases of the junction left unmatched. From germline, CDR1 is MNHNS and CDR2 SASEGT.

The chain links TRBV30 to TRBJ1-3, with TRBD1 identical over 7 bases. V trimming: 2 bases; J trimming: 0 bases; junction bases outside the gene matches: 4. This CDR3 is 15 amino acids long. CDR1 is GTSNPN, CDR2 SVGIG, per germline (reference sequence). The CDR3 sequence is CAWSFRTGSGNTIYF. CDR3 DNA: TGTGCCTGGAGTTTTAGGACAGGCTCTGGAAACACCATATATTTT.

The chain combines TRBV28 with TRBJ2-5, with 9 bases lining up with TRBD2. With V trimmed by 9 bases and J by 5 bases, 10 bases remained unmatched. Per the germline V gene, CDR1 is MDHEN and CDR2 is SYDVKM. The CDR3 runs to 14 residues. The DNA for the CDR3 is TGTGCCAGTTCTCGCGGGGGGGCCGGTGAGACCCAGTACTTC. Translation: CASSRGGAGETQYF. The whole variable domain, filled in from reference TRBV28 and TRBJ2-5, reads DVKVTQSSRYLVKRTGEKVFLECVQDMDHENMFWYRQDPGLGLRLIYFSYDVKMKEKGDIPEGYSVSREKKERFSLILESASTNQTSMYLCASSRGGAGETQYFGPGTRLLVL.

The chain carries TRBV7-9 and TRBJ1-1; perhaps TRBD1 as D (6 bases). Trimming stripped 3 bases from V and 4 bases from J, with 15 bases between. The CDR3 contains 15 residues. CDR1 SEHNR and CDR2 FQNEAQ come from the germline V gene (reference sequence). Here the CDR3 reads CASSFSPGVVTEAFF. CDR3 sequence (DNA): TGTGCCAGCAGCTTCAGCCCAGGGGTCGTCACTGAAGCTTTCTTT. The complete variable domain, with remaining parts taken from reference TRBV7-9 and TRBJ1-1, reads DTGVSQNPRHKITKRGQNVTFRCDPISEHNRLYWYRQTLGQGPEFLTYFQNEAQLEKSRLLSDRFSAERPKGSFSTLEIQRTEQGDSAMYLCASSFSPGVVTEAFFGQGTRLTVV.

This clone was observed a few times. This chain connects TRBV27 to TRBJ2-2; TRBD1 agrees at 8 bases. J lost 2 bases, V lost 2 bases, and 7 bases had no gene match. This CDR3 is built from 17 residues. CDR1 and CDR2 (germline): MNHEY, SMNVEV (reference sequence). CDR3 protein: CASSLGRTGRNTGELFF. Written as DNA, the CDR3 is TGTGCCAGCAGTTTAGGGAGGACAGGGAGAAACACCGGGGAGCTGTTTTTT.

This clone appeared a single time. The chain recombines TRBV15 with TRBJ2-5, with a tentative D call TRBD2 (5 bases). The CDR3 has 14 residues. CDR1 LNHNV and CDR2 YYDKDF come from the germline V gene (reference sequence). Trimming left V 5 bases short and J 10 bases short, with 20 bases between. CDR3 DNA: TGTGCCACCAGCCGGGGTTGGAACGCCGAAGACCAGTACTTC. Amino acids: CATSRGWNAEDQYF.